The 10 T cell receptor beta chains in this list originate from one sample, sequenced in a study of blood T cells in healthy people across ages. Next came a second PCR, run for about 6 to 12 cycles, which used a sample-barcoded 5' primer along with a J-beta primer mix. TCRdb fed the 5' RACE reads into MiXCR, producing one record per CDR3 protein. In the table there are approximately 780,000 distinct CDR3 sequences, about a quarter of which are singletons. These sequences were also reported in another study, on T cells of mothers and their children.

The sequenced sample consisted of blood. These receptors were taken from a boy between 10 and 17 years old in good health.

This clonotype was seen more than once but under ten times. The gene calls are TRBV4-2 and TRBJ1-5; no clear D gene. The CDR3 covers 16 residues. V lost 1 base and J 0 bases, leaving 10 bases between the germline ends. CDR1 and CDR2 from the germline V gene are LGHNA and YNFKEQ. CDR3 sequence: CASSQVKGGSNQPQHF. DNA for the CDR3: TGTGCCAGCAGCCAAGTCAAGGGTGGTAGCAATCAGCCCCAGCATTTT.

The sample holds a few counts of this clonotype. J is TRBJ1-2 and V is TRBV12-3 or TRBV12-4; unclear D gene. The CDR3 sequence is 12 residues long. V was clipped by 5 bases and J by 6 bases, with 10 bases between them. This CDR3 is CASSPYLDGYTF. In nucleotides, the CDR3 is TGTGCCAGCAGTCCTTATTTAGATGGCTACACCTTC.

This clonotype was recorded a few times. The chain is built from TRBV15 and TRBJ2-1, with 12 bases that match TRBD2. The ends lost 3 bases at V and 9 bases at J; junction bases unmatched: 6. Per the germline V gene, CDR1 is LNHNV and CDR2 is YYDKDF (reference sequence). The CDR3 spans 15 residues. CDR3 sequence reads: CATSSSSGGEGEQFF. The CDR3 DNA is TGTGCCACCAGCAGTTCTAGCGGGGGGGAAGGTGAGCAGTTCTTC.

In this sample, this clonotype turned up a few times. The chain uses TRBV5-5 and TRBJ1-2; 8 nucleotides line up with TRBD1. Germline V lookup: CDR1 SGHKS, CDR2 YYEKEE (reference sequence). CDR3 size: 15 residues. After removal of 3 bases from V and 4 bases from J, the junction contained 8 bases not matched to a gene. The CDR3: CASSYTGGRGYGYTF. The CDR3 nucleotides are TGTGCCAGCAGCTACACAGGGGGACGGGGCTATGGCTACACCTTC.

Only a few counts were recorded for this clonotype. The V gene is TRBV18, the J gene TRBJ1-2, with TRBD1 as a possible D gene (5 bases). Germline V CDR1 and CDR2: KGHSH, LQKENI. Trimming shortened V by 0 bases and J by 6 bases, and 11 bases separated the two germline ends. CDR3 length: 14 residues. The CDR3 coding sequence is TGTGCCAGCTCACCACCGGGACCCAGGAATGGCTACACCTTC. Translation gives CASSPPGPRNGYTF.

The chain uses TRBV12-3 or TRBV12-4 and TRBJ2-5; TRBD2 matches 8 bases. The trim removed 6 bases at V and 4 bases at J, leaving 10 bases unmatched. CDR3 length: 15 amino acids. CDR3 sequence (DNA): TGTGCCAGCAGCGAGACTAGCGTCGGTGGAGAGACCCAGTACTTC. This sequence encodes CASSETSVGGETQYF.

This clonotype has only a few counts. The rearrangement links TRBV20-1 to TRBJ2-4, with 7 bases aligning to TRBD2. The CDR3 is made up of 17 amino acids. The trim removed 1 base at V and 3 bases at J, leaving 12 bases unmatched. The germline CDR1 and CDR2 sequences are DFQATT and SNEGSKA (reference sequence). The CDR3 DNA is TGCAGTGCTAGAGGTTTTTGGGGGGGTCGAGGCAAAAACATTCAGTACTTC. It encodes CSARGFWGGRGKNIQYF.

This clonotype was counted at least ten times. V usage is TRBV12-5 and J usage is TRBJ2-7, with a weak D call TRBD1 (6 bases). V lost 4 bases and J lost 10, with 11 bases in between. This CDR3 has 11 residues. CDR1 LGHNT and CDR2 FRNRAP come from the germline V gene. CDR3 in DNA: TGTGCTAGTGGTTCCAGGGGTCGCCAGTACTTC. This sequence encodes CASGSRGRQYF.

V gene TRBV7-6 combines with J gene TRBJ2-7; TRBD2 matches at 8 bases. Germline values: CDR1 SGHVS, CDR2 FNYEAQ. Germline trimming cut 6 bases from V and 0 bases from J; bases unmatched to any gene: 7. The CDR3 has 15 residues. The CDR3 region is CASSLSGAPSYEQYF. The DNA of the CDR3 is TGTGCCAGCAGTCTTAGCGGGGCGCCCTCCTACGAGCAGTACTTC.

This chain uses TRBV7-9 with TRBJ2-1; TRBD1 matches at 8 bases. The germline gives CDR1 SEHNR, CDR2 FQNEAQ (reference sequence). The CDR3 runs to 16 residues. Losses at the gene ends were 1 base for V and 4 bases for J; bases not matched to a gene: 6. The CDR3 spells CASSLGAGGLYNEQFF. In nucleotides, the CDR3 is TGTGCCAGCAGCTTAGGTGCAGGGGGCCTTTACAATGAGCAGTTCTTC.